Sequencing of this TCR beta chain was carried out in a study of patients and donors after allogeneic stem cell transplantation. Germline-derived CDR1 and CDR2 are SGHRS and YFSETQ. Unmatched junction bases numbered 6, after V lost 4 bases and J lost 4 bases. CDR3 length equals 15 residues. TCRdb called the RT-PCR reads again in MiXCR, with one record for every CDR3 protein. Here the sample spans 90,000 to 120,000 distinct CDR3 sequences, around 33% being singletons. The origin of this receptor is a human donor who was either an allogeneic HSCT recipient or a stem cell or donor lymphocyte infusion donor (not recorded which). It is not recorded whose cells these are; they may come from a transplant donor. The rearrangement uses TRBV5-1 and TRBJ2-2; 8 nucleotides agree with TRBD1. The material sequenced was blood, either unsorted or a sorted T cell fraction (not recorded which). CDR3 sequence: CASSGDRSGTGELFF. CDR3 nucleotide sequence: TGCGCCAGCAGCGGGGACAGGTCGGGCACCGGGGAGCTGTTTTTT.